Listed here are 4 T cell receptor beta chains from one sample, sequenced in a study of Graves' ophthalmopathy and Graves' hyperthyroidism. RNA served as the template for amplifying TCR beta CDR3 regions. RT-PCR with HTBI primers came first, then second-round multiplex PCR. TCRdb analysed the multiplex PCR reads with MiXCR anew, one entry per CDR3 protein. The sample has more than 550,000 distinct CDR3 sequences; more than 40% are singletons. Sequencing was done on a sample of peripheral blood. The receptors come from an adult man with Graves' ophthalmopathy.

This rearrangement joins TRBV7-2 to TRBJ2-2; D might be TRBD1 or TRBD2, each matching 5 bases. CDR1 is SGHTA and CDR2 is FQGNSA in the germline V gene. V lost 4 bases and J lost 4, with 13 bases in between. The CDR3 runs 15 residues. The CDR3 spells CASSYLGAGTGELFF. CDR3 DNA: TGTGCCAGCAGCTATCTAGGGGCGGGCACCGGGGAGCTGTTTTTT.

The chain employs TRBV2 and TRBJ2-7; D is tentatively TRBD1 or TRBD2 (5 bases each). Germline loops: CDR1 SNHLY, CDR2 FYNNEI. V dropped 5 bases and J dropped 6 bases, with 14 bases sitting between them. The CDR3 loop spans 13 amino acids. CDR3: CASSTGTSLEQYF. The DNA for the CDR3 is TGTGCCAGCAGTACCGGGACCTCCCTCGAGCAGTACTTC. Full variable domain (outside the CDR3, taken from reference TRBV2 and TRBJ2-7): EPEVTQTPSHQVTQMGQEVILRCVPISNHLYFYWYRQILGQKVEFLVSFYNNEISEKSEIFDDQFSVERPDGSNFTLKIRSTKLEDSAMYFCASSTGTSLEQYFGPGTRLTVT.

This clonotype was seen just once. The chain uses TRBV11-2 and TRBJ2-2; either TRBD1 or TRBD2 may supply D (5 bases each). From germline, CDR1 is SGHAT and CDR2 FQNNGV. The germline V and J ends were trimmed by 2 bases and 6 bases, with 10 bases remaining between them. This CDR3 spans 14 amino acids. The CDR3 here is CASSLNGAPGELFF. CDR3 sequence (DNA): TGTGCCAGCAGCTTAAACGGGGCCCCCGGGGAGCTGTTTTTT.

This clonotype was seen repeatedly, ten times or more. V is TRBV6-5 and J is TRBJ2-7; D uncertain. V was trimmed by 6 bases and J by 6 bases, leaving 12 bases between them. CDR1 MNHEY and CDR2 SVGAGI come from the germline V gene. The CDR3 length is 12 residues. CDR3 sequence (DNA): TGTGCCAGCAGCTTGCCCGGTGGCGAGCAGTACTTC. Translation: CASSLPGGEQYF.